The rows below give T cell receptor beta chains drawn from one sample of a study of blood T cell repertoires in COVID-19. The table came from immunoSEQ multiplex PCR; TCRdb's copy has only in-frame clones and leaves some out. The top ten clones hold about 1.5% of a sample with 400,000 to 500,000 clones, more than 80% of them seen once. What was sequenced was peripheral blood. The source of these receptors is a woman aged 25 to 39 with active or convalescent COVID-19. CDR3s include the opening cysteine and the closing phenylalanine or tryptophan. A D gene is named only where the DNA matches it firmly. Clone sizes are given selectively: once, few, many, or a class where the clone is expanded.

>TRBD1|TRBV7-9|TRBJ2-7|NA
TGTGCCAGCAGACCGGACAGGGGGCCCGGCGAGCAGTACTTC
CASRPDRGPGEQYF
>NA|TRBV30|TRBJ2-7|NA
TGTGCCTGGAGTGTTTCTGGGCCCTCCGAGCAGTACTTC
CAWSVSGPSEQYF
>NA|TRBV9|TRBJ1-1|NA
TGTGCCAGCAGCGTATCCGGGACACTGAACACTGAAGCTTTCTTT
CASSVSGTLNTEAFF
>NA|TRBV3-1/TRBV3-2|TRBJ1-4|NA
TGTGCCAGCAGCCAGAACAGCGGGACTAATGAAAAACTGTTTTTT
CASSQNSGTNEKLFF
>TRBD2|TRBV11-2|TRBJ2-2|once
TGTGCCAGCAGCTTAGGAGGTAGCGGGAGGACCGGGGAGCTGTTTTTT
CASSLGGSGRTGELFF
>TRBD2|TRBV27|TRBJ2-2|NA
TGTGCCAGCAGGCTAGCGGGGGAGAACACCGGGGAGCTGTTTTTT
CASRLAGENTGELFF
>TRBD1|TRBV5-1|TRBJ2-1|NA
TGCGCCAGCAGCTTTCCGGGACAGGGTTACAATGAGCAGTTCTTC
CASSFPGQGYNEQFF
>NA|TRBV15|TRBJ1-4|NA
TGTGCCACCAGCAGAGAGGCGGGCGACCAAAAACTGTTTTTT
CATSREAGDQKLFF
>NA|TRBV10-3|TRBJ2-2|NA
TGTGCCATCAGTGAGGTACAAGGGGGTTGGACCGGGGAGCTGTTTTTT
CAISEVQGGWTGELFF
>TRBD2|TRBV5-1|TRBJ2-7|NA
TGCGCCAGCAGCTTGGGTGGGACTAGCGGGCACGAGCAGTACTTC
CASSLGGTSGHEQYF
>NA|TRBV3-1/TRBV3-2|TRBJ1-6|NA
TGTGCCAGCAGCCAAGTTGGGGGAGGGGCGGATTCACCCCTCCACTTT
CASSQVGGGADSPLHF
>NA|TRBV7-2|TRBJ1-6|NA
TGTGCCAGCAGCCCTTGGGGGGGTTCCTATAATTCACCCCTCCACTTT
CASSPWGGSYNSPLHF
>TRBD1|TRBV12-3/TRBV12-4|TRBJ1-2|NA
TGTGCCAGCAGGGGACAGGGGGACTATGGCTACACCTTC
CASRGQGDYGYTF
>NA|TRBV6-5|TRBJ2-2|NA
TGTGCCAGCACCTTACCGGGGACCGGGGAGCTGTTTTTT
CASTLPGTGELFF
>NA|TRBV27|TRBJ2-4|NA
TGTGCCAGCAGTTTATTTCACAGTGATACCCTAGCCAAAAACATTCAGTACTTC
CASSLFHSDTLAKNIQYF
>TRBD1|TRBV4-2|TRBJ2-7|few
TGTGCCAGCAGCCAAGAAGGGGGCGGCTCCTACGAGCAGTACTTC
CASSQEGGGSYEQYF
>NA|TRBV6-1|TRBJ2-2|NA
TGTGCCAGCAGTTTCCGGACCGCCGGGGCCGGGGAGCTGTTTTTT
CASSFRTAGAGELFF
>NA|TRBV28|TRBJ1-5|NA
TGTGCCAGCAGTCCGGTCCAGGGCAGCCCCAATCAGCCCCAGCATTTT
CASSPVQGSPNQPQHF
>NA|TRBV5-6|TRBJ2-7|NA
TGTGCCAGCAGCGGCGGGACAGCCGAGCAGTACTTC
CASSGGTAEQYF
>TRBD2|TRBV7-2|TRBJ2-1|NA
TGTGCCAGCAGCAGACCTACTAGCGGGGGGCACTCCTACAATGAGCAGTTCTTC
CASSRPTSGGHSYNEQFF
>TRBD2|TRBV3-1/TRBV3-2|TRBJ2-7|NA
TGTGCCAGCAGCCAAGTTCCGGGAGGCCGGTACGAGCAGTACTTC
CASSQVPGGRYEQYF
>NA|TRBV6-5|TRBJ2-7|NA
TGTGCCAGCACCGACTCCAAAAGCTCCTACGAGCAGTACTTC
CASTDSKSSYEQYF
>TRBD2|TRBV5-5|TRBJ2-1|NA
TGTGCCAGCAGCGCCTGGACTAGCGGGGGTTACAATGAGCAGTTCTTC
CASSAWTSGGYNEQFF
>NA|TRBV5-1|TRBJ1-1|once
TGCGCCAGCAGCCCCGCGGTCGGGGTGAACACTGAAGCTTTCTTT
CASSPAVGVNTEAFF
>NA|TRBV18|TRBJ1-2|NA
TGTGCCAGCTCAGGCGGTGATAACTATGGCTACACCTTC
CASSGGDNYGYTF
>TRBD1|TRBV7-9|TRBJ2-7|NA
TGTGCCAGCAGCTTGTTACAGGGGCCCCCCTACGAGCAGTACTTC
CASSLLQGPPYEQYF
>NA|TRBV29-1|TRBJ2-1|NA
TGCAGCGTTGAATTTCCCGGGAGCTCCTACAATGAGCAGTTCTTC
CSVEFPGSSYNEQFF
>TRBD2|TRBV6-5|TRBJ2-5|NA
TGTGCCAGCAGTTACCGCGGGGGGCAAGAGACCCAGTACTTC
CASSYRGGQETQYF
>NA|TRBV30|TRBJ1-1|NA
TGTGCCTGGAAGGGTGGGGGCAACACTGAAGCTTTCTTT
CAWKGGGNTEAFF